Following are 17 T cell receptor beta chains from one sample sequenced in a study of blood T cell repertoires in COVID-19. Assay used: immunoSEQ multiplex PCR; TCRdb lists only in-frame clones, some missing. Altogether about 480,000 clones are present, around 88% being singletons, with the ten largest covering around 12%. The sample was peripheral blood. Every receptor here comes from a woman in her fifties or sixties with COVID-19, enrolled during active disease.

CDR3 sequence (DNA): TGTGCCAGCAGCCCGCGACAGGGGGCCGGCTATGGCTACACCTTC. This codes for CASSPRQGAGYGYTF. This chain joins TRBV3-1 (or the pseudogene TRBV3-2) and TRBJ1-2, with 10 bases matching TRBD1. This CDR3 contains 15 residues. Germline V gene data show CDR1 as LGHDT and CDR2 as YNNKEL (reference sequence). V gave up 4 bases and J gave up 4 bases; unmatched junction bases: 6.

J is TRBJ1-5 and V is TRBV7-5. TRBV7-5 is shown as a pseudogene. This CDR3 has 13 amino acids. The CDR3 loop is CARSLPGGEPQHF. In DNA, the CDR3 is TGTGCCAGAAGCTTACCAGGAGGGGAGCCCCAGCATTTT.

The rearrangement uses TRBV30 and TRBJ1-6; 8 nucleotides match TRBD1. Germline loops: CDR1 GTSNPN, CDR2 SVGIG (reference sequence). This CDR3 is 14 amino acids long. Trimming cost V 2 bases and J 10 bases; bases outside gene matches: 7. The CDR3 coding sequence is TGTGCCTGGAGTTGGACAGGGTCGGAGTCACCCCTCCACTTT. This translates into CAWSWTGSESPLHF.

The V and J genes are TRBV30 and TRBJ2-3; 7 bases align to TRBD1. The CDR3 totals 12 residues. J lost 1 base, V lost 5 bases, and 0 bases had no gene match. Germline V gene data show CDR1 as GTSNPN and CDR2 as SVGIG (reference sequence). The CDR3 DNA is TGTGCCTGGGGGACAGGCACAGATACGCAGTATTTT. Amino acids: CAWGTGTDTQYF.

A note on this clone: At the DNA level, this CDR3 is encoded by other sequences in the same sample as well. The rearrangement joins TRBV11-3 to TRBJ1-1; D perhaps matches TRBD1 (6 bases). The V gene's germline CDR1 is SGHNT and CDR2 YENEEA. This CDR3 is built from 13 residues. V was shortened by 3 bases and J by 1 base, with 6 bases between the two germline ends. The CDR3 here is CASSLDRNTEAFF. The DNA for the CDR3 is TGTGCCAGCAGCTTGGACAGGAACACTGAAGCTTTCTTT.

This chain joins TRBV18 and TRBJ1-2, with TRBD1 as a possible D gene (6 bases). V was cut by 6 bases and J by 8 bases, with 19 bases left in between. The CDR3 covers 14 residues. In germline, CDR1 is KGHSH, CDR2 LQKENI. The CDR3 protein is CASSPGQFLGGYTF. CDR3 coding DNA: TGTGCCAGCTCTCCCGGACAGTTCCTAGGAGGCTACACCTTC.

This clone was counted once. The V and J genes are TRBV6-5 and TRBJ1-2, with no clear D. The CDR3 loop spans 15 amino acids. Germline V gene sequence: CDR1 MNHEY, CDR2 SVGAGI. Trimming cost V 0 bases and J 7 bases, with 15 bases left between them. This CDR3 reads CASSYSRDLVAGYTF. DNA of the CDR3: TGTGCCAGCAGTTACTCGAGGGATCTGGTTGCTGGCTACACCTTC.

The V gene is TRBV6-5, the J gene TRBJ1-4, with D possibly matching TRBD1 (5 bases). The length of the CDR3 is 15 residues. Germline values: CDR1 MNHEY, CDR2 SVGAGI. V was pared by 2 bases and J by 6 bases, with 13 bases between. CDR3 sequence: CASSYTQGRDEKLFF. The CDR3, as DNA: TGTGCCAGCAGTTACACGCAGGGAAGGGATGAAAAACTGTTTTTT.

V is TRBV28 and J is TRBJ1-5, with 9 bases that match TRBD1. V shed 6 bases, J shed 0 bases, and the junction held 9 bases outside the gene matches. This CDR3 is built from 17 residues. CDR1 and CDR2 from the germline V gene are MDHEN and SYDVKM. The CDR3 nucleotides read TGTGCCAGCAGCCGACCCGGGACAGGGATTAGCAATCAGCCCCAGCATTTT. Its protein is CASSRPGTGISNQPQHF. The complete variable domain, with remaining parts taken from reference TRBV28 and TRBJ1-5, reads DVKVTQSSRYLVKRTGEKVFLECVQDMDHENMFWYRQDPGLGLRLIYFSYDVKMKEKGDIPEGYSVSREKKERFSLILESASTNQTSMYLCASSRPGTGISNQPQHFGDGTRLSIL.

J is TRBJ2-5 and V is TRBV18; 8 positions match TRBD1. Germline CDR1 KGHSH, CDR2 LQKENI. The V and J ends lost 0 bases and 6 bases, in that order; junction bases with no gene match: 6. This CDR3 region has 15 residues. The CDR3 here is CASSPPTGAVKTQYF. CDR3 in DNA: TGTGCCAGCTCACCACCGACAGGGGCGGTGAAGACCCAGTACTTC.

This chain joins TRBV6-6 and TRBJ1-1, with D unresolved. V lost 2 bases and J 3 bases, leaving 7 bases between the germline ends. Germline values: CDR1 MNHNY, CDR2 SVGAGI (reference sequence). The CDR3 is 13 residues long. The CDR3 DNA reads TGTGCCAGCAGTTACGGGCAGGACACTGAAGCTTTCTTT. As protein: CASSYGQDTEAFF.

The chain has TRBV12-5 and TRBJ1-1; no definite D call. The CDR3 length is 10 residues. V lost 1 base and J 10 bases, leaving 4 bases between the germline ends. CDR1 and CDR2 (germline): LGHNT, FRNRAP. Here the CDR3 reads CASGLGAAFF. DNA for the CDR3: TGTGCTAGTGGTTTGGGGGCAGCTTTCTTT.

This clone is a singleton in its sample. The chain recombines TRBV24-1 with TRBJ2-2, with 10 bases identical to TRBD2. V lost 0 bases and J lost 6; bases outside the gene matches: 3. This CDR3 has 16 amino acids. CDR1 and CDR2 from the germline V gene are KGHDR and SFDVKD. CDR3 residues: CATSDLSGGASGELFF. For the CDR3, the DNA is TGTGCCACCAGTGATTTGAGCGGGGGGGCATCCGGGGAGCTGTTTTTT.

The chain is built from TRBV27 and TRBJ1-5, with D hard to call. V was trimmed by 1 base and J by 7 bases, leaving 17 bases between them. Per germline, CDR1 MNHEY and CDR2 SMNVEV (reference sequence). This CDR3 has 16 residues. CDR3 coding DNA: TGTGCCAGCAGTTTATTATTCGGTACGGGAGAGCAGCCCCAGCATTTT. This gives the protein CASSLLFGTGEQPQHF.

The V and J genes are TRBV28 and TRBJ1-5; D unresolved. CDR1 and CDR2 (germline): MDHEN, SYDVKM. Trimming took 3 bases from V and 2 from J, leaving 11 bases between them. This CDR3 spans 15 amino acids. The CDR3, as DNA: TGTGCCAGCAGTTTTACGGGTTTGGGCAATCAGCCCCAGCATTTT. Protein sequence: CASSFTGLGNQPQHF. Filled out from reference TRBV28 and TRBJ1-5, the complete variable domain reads DVKVTQSSRYLVKRTGEKVFLECVQDMDHENMFWYRQDPGLGLRLIYFSYDVKMKEKGDIPEGYSVSREKKERFSLILESASTNQTSMYLCASSFTGLGNQPQHFGDGTRLSIL.

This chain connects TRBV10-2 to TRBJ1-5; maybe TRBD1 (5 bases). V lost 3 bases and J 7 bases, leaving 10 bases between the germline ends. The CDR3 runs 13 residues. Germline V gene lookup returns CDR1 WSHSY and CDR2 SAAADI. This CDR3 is CASSDTGGQPQHF. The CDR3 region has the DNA TGCGCCAGCAGTGACACGGGGGGGCAGCCCCAGCATTTT.

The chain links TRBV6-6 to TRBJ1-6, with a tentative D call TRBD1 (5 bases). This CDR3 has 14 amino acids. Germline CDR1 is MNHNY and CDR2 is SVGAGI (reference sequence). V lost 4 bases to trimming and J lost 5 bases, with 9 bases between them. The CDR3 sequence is CASSSDSNNSPLHF. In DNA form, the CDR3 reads TGTGCCAGCAGTTCCGACAGTAATAATTCACCCCTCCACTTT.